The 6 T cell receptor beta chains below come from one sample, sequenced in a study of T cell responses to AZD1222 COVID-19 vaccine. Clones were sequenced by immunoSEQ multiplex PCR, and TCRdb holds only the in-frame ones, with some missing. The table shows under 200,000 clones, with 85% to 90% occurring only once. This specimen consisted of peripheral blood, obtained 28 days after the second AZD1222 dose. The receptors stem from an adult who received the AZD1222 COVID-19 vaccine.

This clone appeared a single time. V gene TRBV19 combines with J gene TRBJ2-1; D is unclear. From germline, CDR1 is LNHDA and CDR2 SQIVND (reference sequence). The CDR3 is 14 amino acids. Between the trimmed V and J ends, which lost 10 bases and 5 bases, there was a span of 18 bases. The CDR3 region is CATTPRVSNNEQFF. The CDR3, as DNA: TGTGCCACTACCCCTCGGGTTTCAAACAATGAGCAGTTCTTC.

The J gene is TRBJ2-6, the V gene TRBV6-1; D gene uncertain. Germline V CDR1 and CDR2: MNHNS, SASEGT. V was clipped by 0 bases and J by 2 bases, with 14 bases between them. This CDR3 spans 18 amino acids. The CDR3 DNA reads TGTGCCAGCAGTGAAGCTAGGGCAGGATCAACTGGGGCCAACGTCCTGACTTTC. Translating gives CASSEARAGSTGANVLTF.

For this clone: Additional DNA sequences in this sample encode the identical CDR3. The V and J genes are TRBV27 and TRBJ1-4, with D perhaps matching TRBD1 (6 bases). Trimming took off 2 bases at V and 8 bases at J, with 12 bases between the two ends. CDR1 MNHEY and CDR2 SMNVEV come from the germline V gene (reference sequence). The CDR3 spans 14 residues. CDR3 amino acids: CASSLRGAGEKLFF. The CDR3 nucleotides are TGTGCCAGCAGTTTAAGGGGGGCGGGAGAAAAACTGTTTTTT.

This clone was counted a single time. The rearrangement joins TRBV5-4 to TRBJ2-2; 7 bases fit TRBD2. Per germline, CDR1 SGHNT and CDR2 YYREEE (reference sequence). Trimming at V came to 4 bases and at J to 2 bases, leaving 8 bases not matched to a gene. This CDR3 is built from 16 residues. CDR3 DNA: TGTGCCAGCAGCCCGTTTAGCGGGTCAAACACCGGGGAGCTGTTTTTT. Its protein product is CASSPFSGSNTGELFF.

Only a few counts were recorded for this clone. V is TRBV7-8 and J is TRBJ1-5, with D perhaps matching TRBD1 (5 bases). CDR1 is SGHVS, CDR2 FQNEAQ, per germline. The V end was cut by 0 bases, the J end by 0 bases, with 18 bases between. This CDR3 is built from 19 residues. The CDR3 DNA reads TGTGCCAGCAGCTTAGCGGAACGGGCAGGGATTGGTAGCAATCAGCCCCAGCATTTT. Protein: CASSLAERAGIGSNQPQHF.

The rearrangement links TRBV10-1 to TRBJ1-1, with 12 bases identical to TRBD1. The V segment lost 10 bases and the J segment 0 bases; nucleotides outside the gene matches: 12. Germline V gene data show CDR1 as WNHNN and CDR2 as SYGVQD (reference sequence). The CDR3 has 17 residues. The CDR3 DNA sequence: TGCGCCATATTCCCCGGGACAGGGGGCAACTTGAACACTGAAGCTTTCTTT. The encoded protein is CAIFPGTGGNLNTEAFF.